This is a list of T cell receptor beta chains from one sample in a study of T cells in Graves' hyperthyroidism and ophthalmopathy. TCRdb analysed the multiplex PCR reads with MiXCR anew, one entry per CDR3 protein. Of 550,000 to 800,000 distinct CDR3 sequences listed, 15% to 20% are singletons. Material for sequencing was blood. Receptor source: a man aged 45-60 years with Graves' hyperthyroidism. Each CDR3 is given with its conserved first and last residue. The D gene is left open where the match is weak. Clone size is shown for a subset of rows, as once, few, many or a class of expanded clone.

V	D	J	size	DNA	CDR3
TRBV12-3/TRBV12-4	.	TRBJ2-7	few	TGTGCCAGCAGTTTCGGGGGCCTGGGGTACGAGCAGTACTTC	CASSFGGLGYEQYF
TRBV30	.	TRBJ2-3	.	TGTGCCTGGAGTTTTGGGACTGCCCCCGATACGCAGTATTTT	CAWSFGTAPDTQYF
TRBV6-2/TRBV6-3	TRBD2	TRBJ2-1	few	TGTGCCAGCTACAAGCGGGAGCGGGGCAACAATGAGCAGTTCTTC	CASYKRERGNNEQFF
TRBV18	TRBD1	TRBJ2-7	.	TGTGCCAGCTCACCACCCGGGACAGGGACCCACGAGCAGTACTTC	CASSPPGTGTHEQYF
TRBV27	TRBD2	TRBJ2-1	many	TGTGCCAGTCGTTGGACTAGCGGCAGTGGCGACAATGAGCAGTTCTTC	CASRWTSGSGDNEQFF
TRBV11-2	.	TRBJ1-1	.	TGTGCCAGCAGCTTCGGGGGCTTCGACACTGAAGCTTTCTTT	CASSFGGFDTEAFF
TRBV5-1	.	TRBJ1-1	few	TGCGCCAGCAGCTTAGGGGCGGTGGGCACTGAAGCTTTCTTT	CASSLGAVGTEAFF
TRBV28	TRBD2	TRBJ2-5	many	TGTGCCAGCAGTTTAGGGGATAGCGGGGCCAGGGAGACCCAGTACTTC	CASSLGDSGARETQYF
TRBV27	.	TRBJ2-7	many	TGTGCCAGCAGTTTATCGATCCACTACGAGCAGTACTTC	CASSLSIHYEQYF
TRBV30	.	TRBJ2-1	.	TGTGCCTGCCTATTTGTCATCAATGAGCAGTTCTTC	CACLFVINEQFF
TRBV2	.	TRBJ2-2	.	TGTGCCAGCAGATCCAATGGCCCCGGGGAGCTGTTTTTT	CASRSNGPGELFF
TRBV27	.	TRBJ1-3	many	TGTGCCAGCAGTCGCTACCAGGGTTCTGGAAACACCATATATTTT	CASSRYQGSGNTIYF
TRBV6-5	.	TRBJ1-2	.	TGTGCCAGCAGTTACTCGCGAGGGACCTACTATGGCTACACCTTC	CASSYSRGTYYGYTF
TRBV14	.	TRBJ2-5	few	TGTGCCAGCAGCCAATTGCAGGGATTGCAAGAGACCCAGTACTTC	CASSQLQGLQETQYF
TRBV6-2/TRBV6-3	.	TRBJ1-1	many	TGTGCCAGCAGTTACGGTTCAGGGGTCACTGAAGCTTTCTTT	CASSYGSGVTEAFF
TRBV20-1	TRBD1	TRBJ1-4	.	TGCAGTGCTAGAGCCCCAGGGGGTGGTGAAAAACTGTTTTTT	CSARAPGGGEKLFF
TRBV11-3	TRBD2	TRBJ2-1	many	TGTGCCAGCAGCTCGCCCACTAGCGGGAGGGCCGTTGAGCAGTTCTTC	CASSSPTSGRAVEQFF
TRBV20-1	TRBD2	TRBJ2-7	many	TGCAGTGCGGGATTCGGGACTAGCGGAGTTGAGCAGTACTTC	CSAGFGTSGVEQYF
TRBV11-2	.	TRBJ2-3	many	TGTGCCAGCAGCTTACTATCAGGGGGAGGAGGCACAGATACGCAGTATTTT	CASSLLSGGGGTDTQYF
TRBV19	.	TRBJ2-7	.	TGTGCCAGTAGTATCGTAGGGGCCGGGCGTGGCGAGCAGTACTTC	CASSIVGAGRGEQYF
TRBV7-3	.	TRBJ1-1	few	TGTGCCAGCAGCTTAACACCTTTTGTAGAAGCTTTCTTT	CASSLTPFVEAFF
TRBV12-3/TRBV12-4	.	TRBJ2-2	.	TGTGCCAGCAGCTTTTCTGTCGGGGAGCTGTTTTTT	CASSFSVGELFF
TRBV3-1	TRBD2	TRBJ2-1	.	TGCGCCAGCAGCCAAGATACTAGCGGGAGTCTCCTCCTCTACAATGAGCAGTTCTTC	CASSQDTSGSLLLYNEQFF
TRBV29-1	.	TRBJ2-5	few	TGCAGCGTGAGGACATTCGGGGGGCAATGGGTCCAGTACTTC	CSVRTFGGQWVQYF
TRBV7-9	TRBD1	TRBJ2-1	many	TGTGCCAGCAGCTTAGCGCCTGACAGGGGTAACAATGAGCAGTTCTTC	CASSLAPDRGNNEQFF
TRBV6-1	.	TRBJ2-5	many	TGTGCCAGCAGCCAGACAGAGCAAGAGACCCAGTACTTC	CASSQTEQETQYF
TRBV2	TRBD2	TRBJ2-1	once	TGTGCCAGCAGTTCACCCTCCCGGGGGGGGAGGAGGGATGAGCAGTTCTTC	CASSSPSRGGRRDEQFF
TRBV6-1	.	TRBJ1-1	few	TGTGCCAGCAGTGAACCAGGGGACGCTTTCTTT	CASSEPGDAFF
TRBV11-2	.	TRBJ2-1	many	TGTGCCAGCAGCCCGAACCGTGGGGGGGAGCAGTTCTTC	CASSPNRGGEQFF
TRBV7-8	TRBD2	TRBJ2-1	.	TGTGCCAGCAGCTTAAGACTAGCGGGCCCCTCCACCTACAATGAGCAGTTCTTC	CASSLRLAGPSTYNEQFF
TRBV28	TRBD1	TRBJ1-4	many	TGTGCCAGCGGGCCGGGACAGGGGGTTGCAACTAATGAAAAACTGTTTTTT	CASGPGQGVATNEKLFF
TRBV27	TRBD1	TRBJ2-5	.	TGTGCCAGCAGTTCGACAGGGGGCGGGGCGCGAGAGACCCAGTACTTC	CASSSTGGGARETQYF
TRBV12-3/TRBV12-4	TRBD2	TRBJ2-1	many	TGTGCCAGCAGTCCAGGGACTAGCGGGAGGCCCTCCTACAATGAGCAGTTCTTC	CASSPGTSGRPSYNEQFF
TRBV10-1	.	TRBJ2-2	.	TGCGCCAGCAGTGGAGGGGTTGAGACCGGGGAGCTGTTTTTT	CASSGGVETGELFF
TRBV19	.	TRBJ2-3	few	TGTGCCAGTAGTACGGGACTTTCGATTGTGGATACGCAGTATTTT	CASSTGLSIVDTQYF
TRBV7-9	.	TRBJ2-5	many	TGTGCCAGCAGCACGGGACTGAGGGGAGAGACCCAGTACTTC	CASSTGLRGETQYF
TRBV6-1	TRBD2	TRBJ2-5	many	TGTGCCAGCAGTCCACAACCGGGACTAGCTGACTCGACCCAGTACTTC	CASSPQPGLADSTQYF